Listed here are 32 T cell receptor beta chains from one sample, sequenced in a study of OX40 agonist ivuxolimab in advanced cancers. TCRdb's copy holds only in-frame clones and misses some; the assay was immunoSEQ multiplex PCR. The profile shows around 95,000 clones, 90% of them singletons. The sample consisted of CD4+ or CD8+ T cells sorted from blood, taken in a trial of the OX40 agonist ivuxolimab. The receptors stem from an adult with an advanced solid tumor such as melanoma, head and neck, liver or kidney cancer.

The V and J genes are TRBV27 and TRBJ2-7; weak D call: TRBD2 (6 bases). The CDR3 runs to 14 residues. Looked up from germline, CDR1 is MNHEY and CDR2 is SMNVEV (reference sequence). Trimming left V 0 bases short and J 2 bases short, with 8 bases between. The CDR3 loop is CASSLSGLPYEQYF. The CDR3 region has the DNA TGTGCCAGCAGTTTATCGGGACTCCCCTACGAGCAGTACTTC.

The chain combines TRBV5-8 with TRBJ1-5, with a tentative D call TRBD1 (6 bases). Germline V gene lookup returns CDR1 SGHTS and CDR2 YDEGEE. This CDR3 spans 15 amino acids. V was pared by 1 base and J by 2 bases, with 10 bases between. In DNA, the CDR3 is TGTGCCAGCAGCTTGTCAGGGGTGGGCAATCAGCCCCAGCATTTT. Amino acid sequence: CASSLSGVGNQPQHF.

The V call is TRBV5-1, the J call TRBJ1-4; 9 bases map to TRBD1. Germline lookup yields CDR1 SGHRS and CDR2 YFSETQ. The CDR3 runs 14 residues. The V and J ends lost 4 bases and 5 bases, in that order; junction bases with no gene match: 3. The CDR3 DNA is TGCGCCAGCAGCAGGACAGGGGAAAATGAAAAACTGTTTTTT. Translated: CASSRTGENEKLFF. Together with reference TRBV5-1 and TRBJ1-4, the CDR3 gives the full variable domain: KAGVTQTPRYLIKTRGQQVTLSCSPISGHRSVSWYQQTPGQGLQFLFEYFSETQRNKGNFPGRFSGRQFSNSRSEMNVSTLELGDSALYLCASSRTGENEKLFFGSGTQLSVL.

The chain combines TRBV27 with TRBJ1-5, with 9 bases that match TRBD1. V trimming: 4 bases; J trimming: 0 bases; junction bases outside the gene matches: 4. CDR1 and CDR2 (germline): MNHEY, SMNVEV (reference sequence). The CDR3 is made up of 16 amino acids. In DNA form, the CDR3 reads TGTGCCAGCAGTTCCTGGACAGGGGATAGCAATCAGCCCCAGCATTTT. It translates to CASSSWTGDSNQPQHF.

The chain links TRBV19 to TRBJ1-2; perhaps TRBD1 as D (5 bases). The CDR3 runs 14 residues. V lost 7 bases, J lost 4 bases, and 16 bases lay in between. The germline gives CDR1 LNHDA, CDR2 SQIVND (reference sequence). CDR3 in amino acids: CASTGRGVFYGYTF. DNA of the CDR3: TGTGCCAGTACTGGCCGAGGGGTCTTCTATGGCTACACCTTC.

This clone has only one observation. V is TRBV30 and J is TRBJ1-2, with a tentative D call TRBD1 (5 bases). CDR1 is GTSNPN, CDR2 SVGIG, per germline (reference sequence). The V end was cut by 2 bases, the J end by 5 bases, with 15 bases between. CDR3 length equals 14 residues. The CDR3 sequence: CAWSPGTASYGYTF. The DNA for the CDR3 is TGTGCCTGGAGTCCTGGGACGGCCTCTTATGGCTACACCTTC. Full variable domain (outside the CDR3, taken from reference TRBV30 and TRBJ1-2): SQTIHQWPATLVQPVGSPLSLECTVEGTSNPNLYWYRQAAGRGLQLLFYSVGIGQISSEVPQNLSASRPQDRQFILSSKKLLLSDSGFYLCAWSPGTASYGYTFGSGTRLTVV.

The chain carries TRBV11-1 and TRBJ1-2; perhaps TRBD1 as D (6 bases). V lost 3 bases and J 3 bases, leaving 11 bases between the germline ends. This CDR3 has 14 amino acids. In germline, CDR1 is SGHAT, CDR2 FQDESV (reference sequence). The CDR3 region has the DNA TGTGCCAGCAGCTTTCTACAGGGACACTATGGCTACACCTTC. Its protein product is CASSFLQGHYGYTF.

The chain links TRBV6-1 to TRBJ1-3; TRBD1 is a possible D gene (5 bases). Trimming stripped 11 bases from V and 1 base from J, with 15 bases between. This CDR3 comprises 14 residues. Per the germline V gene, CDR1 is MNHNS and CDR2 is SASEGT. The CDR3 here is CASWDRTSGNTIYF. CDR3 in DNA: TGTGCCTCTTGGGACCGAACTTCTGGAAACACCATATATTTT.

In this sample, this clone turned up once. The rearrangement uses TRBV19 and TRBJ1-5; D gene ambiguous. With 3 bases removed from V and 11 bases from J, the gap between germline ends came to 11 bases. The germline gives CDR1 LNHDA, CDR2 SQIVND (reference sequence). The CDR3 has 12 amino acids. The CDR3 here is CASSMFWQSQHF. The CDR3 DNA sequence: TGTGCCAGTAGTATGTTTTGGCAGTCCCAGCATTTT. Drawing the rest from reference TRBV19 and TRBJ1-5, the complete variable domain is DGGITQSPKYLFRKEGQNVTLSCEQNLNHDAMYWYRQDPGQGLRLIYYSQIVNDFQKGDIAEGYSVSREKKESFPLTVTSAQKNPTAFYLCASSMFWQSQHFGDGTRLSIL.

The V and J genes are TRBV27 and TRBJ2-7; D is perhaps TRBD2 (6 bases). V was clipped by 0 bases and J by 5 bases, with 11 bases between them. The CDR3 spans 14 residues. Per germline, CDR1 MNHEY and CDR2 SMNVEV (reference sequence). This chain's CDR3 is CASSLSWGVHEQYF. The CDR3, as DNA: TGTGCCAGCAGTTTATCATGGGGGGTCCACGAGCAGTACTTC.

The V gene is TRBV11-2, the J gene TRBJ2-1, with 9 bases identical to TRBD1. Germline V gene sequence: CDR1 SGHAT, CDR2 FQNNGV. The CDR3 length is 16 residues. Trimming took 1 base from V and 9 from J; bases not matched to a gene: 10. CDR3 nucleotides: TGTGCCAGCAGCTTAGGGGCACAGGGGGCGACGAGTGAGCAGTTCTTC. This encodes CASSLGAQGATSEQFF.

The rearrangement joins TRBV5-1 to TRBJ2-3, with 10 bases identical to TRBD2. Germline CDR1 reads SGHRS; CDR2 reads YFSETQ. The CDR3 runs to 16 residues. The ends lost 2 bases at V and 3 bases at J; junction bases unmatched: 6. As DNA, the CDR3 is TGCGCCAGCAGCTTCCTGGGACTAGCGTCTACAGATACGCAGTATTTT. The encoded protein is CASSFLGLASTDTQYF.

CDR3 nucleotides: TGTGCCAGTAGTATACAAGGTGCCAGCGAAAAACTGTTTTTT. Translating it yields CASSIQGASEKLFF. The J gene is TRBJ1-4, the V gene TRBV19; D unclear. CDR1 and CDR2 from the germline V gene are LNHDA and SQIVND (reference sequence). CDR3 length equals 14 residues. Trimming took off 2 bases at V and 8 bases at J, with 12 bases between the two ends.

The V and J genes are TRBV6-5 and TRBJ2-2, with 9 bases aligning to TRBD2. The CDR3 spans 15 residues. V dropped 8 bases and J dropped 4; count of bases not matched to a gene: 8. Germline V gene data show CDR1 as MNHEY and CDR2 as SVGAGI. CDR3 in DNA: TGTGCCAGCCGAGCGGGAGGACGGGGCACCGGGGAGCTGTTTTTT. It encodes CASRAGGRGTGELFF.

This clone appeared once. This sequence joins TRBV6-1 and TRBJ1-6; D ambiguous. In germline, CDR1 is MNHNS, CDR2 SASEGT. The CDR3 is 12 residues long. V lost 2 bases and J lost 9, with 5 bases in between. The CDR3 DNA reads as TGTGCCAGCAGTGAAAGGGTTTCACCCCTCCACTTT. This translates into CASSERVSPLHF.

CDR3 residues: CASSRSSYNEQFF. Written as DNA, the CDR3 is TGTGCCAGCAGTCGGAGCTCCTACAATGAGCAGTTCTTC. V usage is TRBV28 and J usage is TRBJ2-1; no clear D gene. There are 13 residues in the CDR3. Trimming pared 5 bases from V and 0 bases from J, leaving 5 bases between. Germline CDR1 is MDHEN and CDR2 is SYDVKM. Looking up the rest from reference TRBV28 and TRBJ2-1 gives the full variable domain: DVKVTQSSRYLVKRTGEKVFLECVQDMDHENMFWYRQDPGLGLRLIYFSYDVKMKEKGDIPEGYSVSREKKERFSLILESASTNQTSMYLCASSRSSYNEQFFGPGTRLTVL.

The chain is built from TRBV9 and TRBJ2-2; no definite D call. The CDR3 has 14 residues. Germline V gene data show CDR1 as SGDLS and CDR2 as YYNGEE. V lost 2 bases, J lost 1 base, and 6 bases lay in between. The CDR3 nucleotides read TGTGCCAGCAGCGTGAAGGAGAACACCGGGGAGCTGTTTTTT. This gives the protein CASSVKENTGELFF.

This chain joins TRBV18 and TRBJ2-3; D ambiguous. Germline CDR1 and CDR2: KGHSH and LQKENI. This CDR3 has 14 amino acids. The V gene lost 2 bases and the J gene lost 6 bases, with 12 bases spanning the gap. Here the CDR3 DNA reads TGTGCCAGCTCACCAAGGCAAGTGACGGATACGCAGTATTTT. It specifies CASSPRQVTDTQYF.

The chain is built from TRBV19 and TRBJ2-1, with 8 bases aligning to TRBD1. The CDR3 runs to 17 residues. The germline gives CDR1 LNHDA, CDR2 SQIVND (reference sequence). V lost 3 bases and J lost 6; bases outside the gene matches: 13. The CDR3 coding sequence is TGTGCCAGTAGTATCCGCAGACAGGGGCCTGAACCCAATGAGCAGTTCTTC. Translated, it gives CASSIRRQGPEPNEQFF.

This chain joins TRBV29-1 and TRBJ1-2; D is undetermined. Trimming left V 0 bases short and J 5 bases short, with 4 bases between. Germline CDR1 SQVTM, CDR2 ANQGSEA. CDR3 length equals 11 residues. CDR3 nucleotide sequence: TGCAGCGTTGAAGAAGCTTATGGCTACACCTTC. Protein product: CSVEEAYGYTF.

This clone was seen a few times. V usage is TRBV19 and J usage is TRBJ1-1; D is unresolved. The CDR3 runs to 15 residues. Trimming stripped 4 bases from V and 0 bases from J, with 12 bases between. The germline CDR1 and CDR2 sequences are LNHDA and SQIVND (reference sequence). CDR3 DNA sequence: TGTGCCAGTAGTACTCGGGTTCAGATGAACACTGAAGCTTTCTTT. Its protein product is CASSTRVQMNTEAFF.

The chain recombines TRBV10-1 with TRBJ2-3; the D is unclear. This CDR3 region has 15 residues. CDR1 WNHNN and CDR2 SYGVQD come from the germline V gene (reference sequence). Trimming shortened V by 3 bases and J by 1 base, and 11 bases separated the two germline ends. The CDR3 nucleotides are TGCGCCAGCAGTGATTCTTCCGCCGGCACAGATACGCAGTATTTT. Protein sequence: CASSDSSAGTDTQYF.

The CDR3 reads CASSPRQGDGYTF. The CDR3 coding sequence is TGTGCCAGCTCACCGCGACAGGGAGATGGCTACACCTTC. The chain links TRBV18 to TRBJ1-2, with 7 bases matching TRBD1. The CDR3 loop spans 13 amino acids. Germline V gene sequence: CDR1 KGHSH, CDR2 LQKENI. V lost 3 bases and J lost 6; bases outside the gene matches: 4.

The chain carries TRBV10-2 and TRBJ2-5; no clear D gene. V shed 8 bases and J shed 6 bases, with 10 bases lying between them. CDR1 and CDR2 from the germline V gene are WSHSY and SAAADI. CDR3 length: 11 residues. The CDR3 region is CASQVEKTQYF. CDR3 sequence (DNA): TGCGCCAGCCAAGTCGAAAAGACCCAGTACTTC.

CDR3 bases: TGTGCCAGCAGCTCCCGGGACAGGGGGTCTCGCTACACCTTC. Translating it yields CASSSRDRGSRYTF. The chain combines TRBV7-9 with TRBJ1-2; the match to TRBD1 covers 11 bases. Trimming removed 4 bases from V and 9 bases from J; junction bases left unmatched: 7. CDR3 length: 14 residues. Germline V lookup: CDR1 SEHNR, CDR2 FQNEAQ (reference sequence).

The V call is TRBV11-3, the J call TRBJ2-2; no clear D gene. Germline loops: CDR1 SGHNT, CDR2 YENEEA. V gave up 0 bases and J gave up 4 bases, with 6 bases separating them. The CDR3 loop spans 14 amino acids. The CDR3 reads CASSLEGPTGELFF. The CDR3 DNA sequence: TGTGCCAGCAGCTTAGAAGGGCCCACCGGGGAGCTGTTTTTT.

This chain links TRBV18 with TRBJ2-7, with TRBD2 identical over 7 bases. CDR1 and CDR2 from the germline V gene are KGHSH and LQKENI. Germline trimming cut 4 bases from V and 3 bases from J; bases unmatched to any gene: 9. This CDR3 region has 15 residues. CDR3 protein: CASSLAGTTNYEQYF. In nucleotides, the CDR3 is TGTGCCAGCTCACTCGCCGGGACTACCAACTACGAGCAGTACTTC.

This rearrangement joins TRBV14 to TRBJ1-4; D gene unclear. Per the germline V gene, CDR1 is SGHDN and CDR2 is FVKESK. There are 13 residues in the CDR3. V lost 3 bases and J lost 7, with 9 bases in between. CDR3 in amino acids: CASSQTISEKLFF. CDR3 coding DNA: TGTGCCAGCAGCCAGACCATCTCTGAAAAACTGTTTTTT.

This chain links TRBV11-2 with TRBJ1-2; D not certain. The germline V gene has CDR1 SGHAT and CDR2 FQNNGV. V was pared by 2 bases and J by 5 bases, with 12 bases between. This CDR3 is 14 amino acids long. CDR3 sequence: CASSLSGEKYGYTF. As DNA, the CDR3 is TGTGCCAGCAGCTTAAGTGGTGAGAAGTATGGCTACACCTTC.

The chain carries TRBV19 and TRBJ1-5; no definite D call. Trimming stripped 5 bases from V and 0 bases from J, with 11 bases between. This CDR3 spans 15 amino acids. Germline CDR1 and CDR2: LNHDA and SQIVND (reference sequence). CDR3 residues: CASSQMGISNQPQHF. The DNA for the CDR3 is TGTGCCAGTAGTCAAATGGGGATTAGCAATCAGCCCCAGCATTTT.

This chain joins TRBV10-1 and TRBJ1-2; D unclear. CDR1 WNHNN and CDR2 SYGVQD come from the germline V gene (reference sequence). CDR3 length: 13 amino acids. Trimming removed 4 bases at V and 7 bases at J, with 13 bases between. CDR3 in DNA: TGCGCCAGCAGTGGTGGAAGGTTCGGTGGCTACACCTTC. The encoded protein is CASSGGRFGGYTF.

This sequence joins TRBV5-1 and TRBJ1-2, with D maybe TRBD1 (6 bases). This CDR3 contains 16 residues. V gave up 4 bases and J gave up 8 bases, with 24 bases separating them. CDR1 and CDR2 from the germline V gene are SGHRS and YFSETQ. The CDR3 spells CASSRGPGQSGYGYTF. Written as DNA, the CDR3 is TGCGCCAGCAGCCGGGGACCCGGACAGTCAGGCTACGGCTACACCTTC.